A selection of T cell receptor beta chains follows, all from one sample in a study of radiation and T cells in renal cell carcinoma. TCRdb keeps only in-frame clones here, not all; method: immunoSEQ multiplex PCR. The table shows 90,000 to 100,000 clones, with roughly 84% occurring only once. Sequences were derived from blood, sampled from a patient whose treatment included radiotherapy and nephrectomy. These receptors came from a man in his sixties with renal cell carcinoma. Each CDR3 is given with its conserved first and last residue. Each record gives: D gene, J gene, clone size, V gene, CDR3 protein, CDR3 DNA. The D gene is left open where the match is weak. Size is stated for part of the rows, as once, few or many counts, or as a class when the clone is expanded.

NA TRBJ1-2 once TRBV23-1 CASSGIRNYGYTF TGCGCCAGCAGCGGGATTAGAAACTATGGCTACACCTTC
TRBD2 TRBJ2-7 once TRBV27 CASRQGLAGTTRYEQYF TGTGCCAGCAGACAAGGACTAGCGGGTACTACCCGCTACGAGCAGTACTTC
TRBD2 TRBJ2-7 NA TRBV27 CASSLSGGSSYEQYF TGTGCCAGCAGTTTATCGGGCGGGAGCTCCTACGAGCAGTACTTC
TRBD1 TRBJ1-2 NA TRBV6-5 CASSYDRGRSEYGYTF TGTGCCAGCAGTTACGACAGGGGGAGGTCGGAGTATGGCTACACCTTC
TRBD1 TRBJ2-3 few TRBV7-2 CASSWGQDTQYF TGTGCCAGCAGTTGGGGACAGGATACGCAGTATTTT
NA TRBJ1-2 NA TRBV7-9 CASSLVGGDYGYTF TGTGCCAGCAGCTTAGTGGGAGGGGACTATGGCTACACCTTC
TRBD2 TRBJ2-7 NA TRBV7-2 CASSFSGEAYEQYF TGTGCCAGCAGCTTTAGCGGGGAGGCCTACGAGCAGTACTTC
NA TRBJ1-1 NA TRBV28 CASSQGGWAGMNTEAFF TGTGCCAGCAGTCAAGGAGGGTGGGCTGGCATGAACACTGAAGCTTTCTTT
NA TRBJ1-1 NA TRBV5-6 CASSPPGQGYTEAFF TGTGCCAGCAGCCCCCCGGGACAAGGTTACACTGAAGCTTTCTTT
NA TRBJ2-1 NA TRBV12-5 CASGFGSEQFF TGTGCTAGTGGTTTTGGCAGCGAGCAGTTCTTC
TRBD1 TRBJ2-7 NA TRBV6-1 CATWGQPSYEQYF TGTGCCACTTGGGGACAGCCATCCTACGAGCAGTACTTC
NA TRBJ1-2 NA TRBV29-1 CSDDSERGQFDYGYTF TGCAGCGATGACTCCGAGCGAGGGCAGTTTGACTATGGCTACACCTTC